This T cell receptor beta chain was profiled in a study of blood T cell repertoires in COVID-19. Across the study: T cells, B-cell-depleted T cells, or PBMCs provided the cDNA or gDNA that served as material.

Profiling relied on immunoSEQ multiplex PCR, and the TCRdb table lists in-frame clones only, not all of them. The data contain approximately 400,000 clones, approximately 91% of them singletons. Germline V gene sequence: CDR1 ENHRY, CDR2 SYGVKD. V was clipped by 10 bases and J by 8 bases; unmatched bases: 12. The CDR3 loop spans 15 amino acids. Sequenced: PBMCs or T cells enriched from blood (not recorded which). This TCR was sampled from a middle-aged woman who had been exposed to COVID-19. This chain joins TRBV10-3 and TRBJ2-1, with 12 bases matching TRBD2. CDR3 residues: CATGRLAGGPDEQFF. CDR3 DNA: TGTGCCACCGGGAGGCTAGCGGGAGGGCCGGATGAGCAGTTCTTC.